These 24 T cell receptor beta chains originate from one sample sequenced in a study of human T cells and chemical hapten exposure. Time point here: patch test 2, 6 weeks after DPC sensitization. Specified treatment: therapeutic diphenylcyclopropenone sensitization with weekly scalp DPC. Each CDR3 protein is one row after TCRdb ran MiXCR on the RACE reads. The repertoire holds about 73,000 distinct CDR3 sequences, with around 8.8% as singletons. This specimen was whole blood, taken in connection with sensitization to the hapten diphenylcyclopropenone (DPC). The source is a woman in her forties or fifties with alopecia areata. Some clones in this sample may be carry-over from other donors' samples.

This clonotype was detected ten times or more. The CDR3: CASTRRPGAGGYGYTF. CDR3 sequence (DNA): TGTGCCAGCACCCGACGACCAGGGGCCGGGGGCTATGGCTACACCTTC. The chain couples TRBV5-6 to TRBJ1-2, with D perhaps matching TRBD1 (6 bases). Germline lookup yields CDR1 SGHDT and CDR2 YYEEEE. This CDR3 is 16 amino acids long. V was clipped by 6 bases and J by 4 bases, with 22 bases between them.

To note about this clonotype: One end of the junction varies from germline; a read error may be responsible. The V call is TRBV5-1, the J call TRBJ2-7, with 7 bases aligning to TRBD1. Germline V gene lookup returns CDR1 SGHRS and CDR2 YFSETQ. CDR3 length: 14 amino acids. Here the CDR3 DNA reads TGTGCCAGCAGCTTGACCACAGGGGAGAACGAGCAGTACTTC. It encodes CASSLTTGENEQYF.

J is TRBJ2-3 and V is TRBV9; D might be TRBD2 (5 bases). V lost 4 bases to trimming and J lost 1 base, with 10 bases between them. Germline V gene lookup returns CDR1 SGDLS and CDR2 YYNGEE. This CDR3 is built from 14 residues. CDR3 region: CASSSEGGTDTQYF. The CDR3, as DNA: TGTGCCAGCAGCTCAGAGGGCGGCACAGATACGCAGTATTTT.

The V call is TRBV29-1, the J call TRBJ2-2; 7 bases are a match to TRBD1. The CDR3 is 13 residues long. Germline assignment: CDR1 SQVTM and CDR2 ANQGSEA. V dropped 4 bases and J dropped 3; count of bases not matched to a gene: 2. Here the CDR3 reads CSVAQGYTGELFF. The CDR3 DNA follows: TGCAGCGTTGCACAGGGGTACACCGGGGAGCTGTTTTTT.

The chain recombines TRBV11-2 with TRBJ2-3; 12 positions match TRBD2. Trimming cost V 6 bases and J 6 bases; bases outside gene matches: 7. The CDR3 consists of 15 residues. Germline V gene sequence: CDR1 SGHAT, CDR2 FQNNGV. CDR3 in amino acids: CASSFTGTSGDTQYF. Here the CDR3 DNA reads TGTGCCAGCAGTTTTACCGGGACTAGCGGGGATACGCAGTATTTT.

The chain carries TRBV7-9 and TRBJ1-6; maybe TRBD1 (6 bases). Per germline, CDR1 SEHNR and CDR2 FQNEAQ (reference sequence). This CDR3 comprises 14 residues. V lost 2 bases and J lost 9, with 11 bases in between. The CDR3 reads CASSLSGDSSPLHF. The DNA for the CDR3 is TGTGCCAGCAGCTTATCAGGGGATAGTTCACCCCTCCACTTT.

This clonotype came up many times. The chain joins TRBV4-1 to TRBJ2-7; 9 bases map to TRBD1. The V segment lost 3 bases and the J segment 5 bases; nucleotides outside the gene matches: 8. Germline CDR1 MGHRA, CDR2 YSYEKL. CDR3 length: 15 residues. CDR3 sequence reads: CASSHRDRGWDEQYF. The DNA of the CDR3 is TGCGCCAGCAGCCACCGAGACAGGGGGTGGGACGAGCAGTACTTC.

This CDR3 reads CASSQETGYAGELFF. The CDR3 region has the DNA TGTGCCAGCAGCCAAGAGACGGGCTACGCCGGGGAGCTGTTTTTT. The rearrangement joins TRBV4-2 to TRBJ2-2; D remains ambiguous. Per the germline V gene, CDR1 is LGHNA and CDR2 is YNFKEQ. Trimming left V 0 bases short and J 6 bases short, with 11 bases between. The CDR3 is 15 amino acids.

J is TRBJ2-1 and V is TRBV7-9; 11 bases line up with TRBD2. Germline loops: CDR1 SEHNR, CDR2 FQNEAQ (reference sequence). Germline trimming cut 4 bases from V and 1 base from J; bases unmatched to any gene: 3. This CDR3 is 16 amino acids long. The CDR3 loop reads CASSSVAGGSYNEQFF. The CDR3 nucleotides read TGTGCCAGCAGCTCAGTAGCGGGAGGGTCCTACAATGAGCAGTTCTTC.

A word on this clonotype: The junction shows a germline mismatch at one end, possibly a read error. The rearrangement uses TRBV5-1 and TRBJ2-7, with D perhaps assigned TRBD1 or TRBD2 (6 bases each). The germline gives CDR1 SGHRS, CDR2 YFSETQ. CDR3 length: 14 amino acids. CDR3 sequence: CASRLPLGQRAVSF. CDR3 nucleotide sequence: TGCGCCAGCAGGCTTCCTCTTGGACAGCGGGCGGTAAGCTTC. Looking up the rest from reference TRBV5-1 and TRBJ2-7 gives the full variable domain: KAGVTQTPRYLIKTRGQQVTLSCSPISGHRSVSWYQQTPGQGLQFLFEYFSETQRNKGNFPGRFSGRQFSNSRSEMNVSTLELGDSALYLCASRLPLGQRAVSFGPGTRLTVT.

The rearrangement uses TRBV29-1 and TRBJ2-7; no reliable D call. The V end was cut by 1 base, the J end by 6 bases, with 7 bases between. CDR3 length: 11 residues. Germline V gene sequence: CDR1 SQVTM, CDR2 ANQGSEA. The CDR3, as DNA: TGCAGCGTTGAAGGGGCGGTCGAGCAGTACTTC. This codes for CSVEGAVEQYF.

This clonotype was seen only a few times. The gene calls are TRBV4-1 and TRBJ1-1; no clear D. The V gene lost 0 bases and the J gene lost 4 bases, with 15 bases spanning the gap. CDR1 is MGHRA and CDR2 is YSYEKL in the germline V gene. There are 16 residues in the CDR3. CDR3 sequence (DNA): TGCGCCAGCAGCCAAGATCGAGGGCAGCTGGGCACTGAAGCTTTCTTT. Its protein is CASSQDRGQLGTEAFF.

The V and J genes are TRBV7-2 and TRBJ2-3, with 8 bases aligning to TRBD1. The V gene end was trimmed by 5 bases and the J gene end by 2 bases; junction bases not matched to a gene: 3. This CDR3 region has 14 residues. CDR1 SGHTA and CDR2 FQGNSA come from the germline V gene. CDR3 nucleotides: TGTGCCAGCAGCCCGGACAGGGTCACAGATACGCAGTATTTT. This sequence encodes CASSPDRVTDTQYF. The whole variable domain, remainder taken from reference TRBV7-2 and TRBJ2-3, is GAGVSQSPSNKVTEKGKDVELRCDPISGHTALYWYRQSLGQGLEFLIYFQGNSAPDKSGLPSDRFSAERTGGSVSTLTIQRTQQEDSAVYLCASSPDRVTDTQYFGPGTRLTVL.

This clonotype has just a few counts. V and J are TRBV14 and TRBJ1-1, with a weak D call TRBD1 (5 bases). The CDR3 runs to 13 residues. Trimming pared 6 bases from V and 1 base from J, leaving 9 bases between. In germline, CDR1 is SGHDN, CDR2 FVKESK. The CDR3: CASSTQGNTEAFF. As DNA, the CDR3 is TGTGCCAGCAGTACGCAGGGGAACACTGAAGCTTTCTTT.

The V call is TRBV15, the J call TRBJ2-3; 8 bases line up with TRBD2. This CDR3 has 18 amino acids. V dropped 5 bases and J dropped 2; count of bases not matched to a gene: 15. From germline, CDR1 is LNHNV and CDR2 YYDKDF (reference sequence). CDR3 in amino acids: CATSAGAALAGLTDTQYF. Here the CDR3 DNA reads TGTGCCACCAGCGCCGGGGCAGCTTTAGCGGGACTCACAGATACGCAGTATTTT.

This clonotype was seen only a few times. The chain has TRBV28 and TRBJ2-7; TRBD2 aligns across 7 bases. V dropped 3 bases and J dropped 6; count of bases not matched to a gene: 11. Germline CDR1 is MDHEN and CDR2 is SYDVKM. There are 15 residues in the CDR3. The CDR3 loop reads CASSLMSGIRGEQYF. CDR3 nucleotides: TGTGCCAGCAGTTTGATGAGCGGGATACGGGGCGAGCAGTACTTC.

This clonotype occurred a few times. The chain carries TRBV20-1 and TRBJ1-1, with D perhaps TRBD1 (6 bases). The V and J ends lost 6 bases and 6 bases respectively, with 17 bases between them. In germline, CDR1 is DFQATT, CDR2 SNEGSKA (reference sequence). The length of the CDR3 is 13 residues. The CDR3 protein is CSAPWGGRAEAFF. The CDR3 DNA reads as TGCAGTGCCCCCTGGGGGGGGCGGGCTGAAGCTTTCTTT.

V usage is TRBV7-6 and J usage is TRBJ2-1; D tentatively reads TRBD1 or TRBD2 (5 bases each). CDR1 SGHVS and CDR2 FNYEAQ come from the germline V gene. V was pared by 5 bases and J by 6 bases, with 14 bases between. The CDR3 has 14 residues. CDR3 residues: CASSAHRDVNEQFF. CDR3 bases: TGTGCCAGCAGCGCACACCGGGACGTCAATGAGCAGTTCTTC.

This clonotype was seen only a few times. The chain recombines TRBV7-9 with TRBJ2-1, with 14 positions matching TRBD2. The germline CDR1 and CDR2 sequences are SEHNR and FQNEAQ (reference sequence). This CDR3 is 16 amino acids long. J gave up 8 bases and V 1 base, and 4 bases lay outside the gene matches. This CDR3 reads CASSLGGLAGVDEQFF. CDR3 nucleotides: TGTGCCAGCAGCTTAGGGGGACTAGCGGGAGTGGATGAGCAGTTCTTC. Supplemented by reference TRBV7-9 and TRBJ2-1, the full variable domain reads DTGVSQNPRHKITKRGQNVTFRCDPISEHNRLYWYRQTLGQGPEFLTYFQNEAQLEKSRLLSDRFSAERPKGSFSTLEIQRTEQGDSAMYLCASSLGGLAGVDEQFFGPGTRLTVL.

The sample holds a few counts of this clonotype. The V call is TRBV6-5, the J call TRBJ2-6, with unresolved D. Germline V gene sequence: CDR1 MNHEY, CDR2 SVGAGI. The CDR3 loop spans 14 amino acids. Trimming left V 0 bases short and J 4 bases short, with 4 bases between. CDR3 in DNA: TGTGCCAGCAGTTACTCGTCCGGGGCCAACGTCCTGACTTTC. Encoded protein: CASSYSSGANVLTF.

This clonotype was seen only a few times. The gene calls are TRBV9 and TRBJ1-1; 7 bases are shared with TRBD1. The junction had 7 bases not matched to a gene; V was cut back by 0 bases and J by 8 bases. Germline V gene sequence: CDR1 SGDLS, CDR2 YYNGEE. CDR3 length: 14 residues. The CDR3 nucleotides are TGTGCCAGCAGCGTAGCCGTTGACAGGGACGAAGCTTTCTTT. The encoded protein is CASSVAVDRDEAFF.

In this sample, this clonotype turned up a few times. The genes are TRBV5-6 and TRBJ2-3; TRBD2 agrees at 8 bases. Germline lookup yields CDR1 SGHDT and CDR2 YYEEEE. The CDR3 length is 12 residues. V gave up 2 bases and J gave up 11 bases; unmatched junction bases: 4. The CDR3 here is CASSFQAGGQYF. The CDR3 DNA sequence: TGTGCCAGCAGCTTTCAGGCGGGAGGGCAGTATTTT. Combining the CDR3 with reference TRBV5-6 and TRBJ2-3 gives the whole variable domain DAGVTQSPTHLIKTRGQQVTLRCSPKSGHDTVSWYQQALGQGPQFIFQYYEEEERQRGNFPDRFSGHQFPNYSSELNVNALLLGDSALYLCASSFQAGGQYFGPGTRLTVL.

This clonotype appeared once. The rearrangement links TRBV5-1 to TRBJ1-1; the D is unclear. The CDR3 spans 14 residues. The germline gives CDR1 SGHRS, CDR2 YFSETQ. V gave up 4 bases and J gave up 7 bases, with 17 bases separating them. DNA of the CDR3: TGCGCCAGCAGCCCCGGACGGGGATCCGATGAAGCTTTCTTT. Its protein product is CASSPGRGSDEAFF.

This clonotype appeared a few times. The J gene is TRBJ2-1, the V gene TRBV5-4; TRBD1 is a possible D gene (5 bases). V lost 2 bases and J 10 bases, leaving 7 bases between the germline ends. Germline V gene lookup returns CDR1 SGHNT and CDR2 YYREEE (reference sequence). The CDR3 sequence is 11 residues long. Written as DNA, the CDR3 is TGTGCCAGCAGCTTCCAGGGAGAGCAGTTCTTC. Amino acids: CASSFQGEQFF.